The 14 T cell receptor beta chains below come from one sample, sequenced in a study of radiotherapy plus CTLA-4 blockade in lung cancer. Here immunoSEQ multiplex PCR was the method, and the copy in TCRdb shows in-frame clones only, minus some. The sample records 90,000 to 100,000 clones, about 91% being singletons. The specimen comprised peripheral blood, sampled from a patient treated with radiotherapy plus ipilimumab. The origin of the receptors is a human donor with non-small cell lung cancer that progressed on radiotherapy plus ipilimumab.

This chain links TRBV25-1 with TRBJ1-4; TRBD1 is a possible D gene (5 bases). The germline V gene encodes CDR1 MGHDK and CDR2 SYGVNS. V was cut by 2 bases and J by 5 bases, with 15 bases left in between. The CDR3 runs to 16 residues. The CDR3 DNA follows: TGTGCCAGCAGTGAAGGGTGGGCACAGGCCAATGAAAAACTGTTTTTT. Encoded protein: CASSEGWAQANEKLFF. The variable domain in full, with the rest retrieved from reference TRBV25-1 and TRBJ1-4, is EADIYQTPRYLVIGTGKKITLECSQTMGHDKMYWYQQDPGMELHLIHYSYGVNSTEKGDLSSESTVSRIRTEHFPLTLESARPSHTSQYLCASSEGWAQANEKLFFGSGTQLSVL.

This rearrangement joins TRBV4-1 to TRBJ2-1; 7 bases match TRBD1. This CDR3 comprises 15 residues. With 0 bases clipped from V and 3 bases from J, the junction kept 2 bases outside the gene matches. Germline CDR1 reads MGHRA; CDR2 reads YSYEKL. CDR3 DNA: TGCGCCAGCAGCCAAGAGGGACAGTACTACAATGAGCAGTTCTTC. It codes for CASSQEGQYYNEQFF.

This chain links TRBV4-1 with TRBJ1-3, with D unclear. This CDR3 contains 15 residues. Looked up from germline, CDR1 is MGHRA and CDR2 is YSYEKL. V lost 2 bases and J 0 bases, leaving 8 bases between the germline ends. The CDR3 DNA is TGCGCCAGCAGCCAACCTACCCGCTCTGGAAACACCATATATTTT. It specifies CASSQPTRSGNTIYF.

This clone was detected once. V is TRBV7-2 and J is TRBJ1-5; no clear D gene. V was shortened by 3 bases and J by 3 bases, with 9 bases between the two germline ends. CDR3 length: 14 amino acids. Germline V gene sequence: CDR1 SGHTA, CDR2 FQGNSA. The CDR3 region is CASSFGQPNQPQHF. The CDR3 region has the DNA TGTGCCAGCAGCTTTGGGCAGCCCAATCAGCCCCAGCATTTT.

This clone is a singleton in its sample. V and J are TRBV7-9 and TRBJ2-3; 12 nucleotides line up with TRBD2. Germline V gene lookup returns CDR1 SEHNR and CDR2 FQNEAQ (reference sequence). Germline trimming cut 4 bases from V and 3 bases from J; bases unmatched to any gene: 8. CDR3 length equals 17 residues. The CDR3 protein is CASSSYRTSGETDTQYF. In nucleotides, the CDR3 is TGTGCCAGCAGCTCCTACCGGACTAGCGGGGAGACAGATACGCAGTATTTT. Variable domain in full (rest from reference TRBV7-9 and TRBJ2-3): DTGVSQNPRHKITKRGQNVTFRCDPISEHNRLYWYRQTLGQGPEFLTYFQNEAQLEKSRLLSDRFSAERPKGSFSTLEIQRTEQGDSAMYLCASSSYRTSGETDTQYFGPGTRLTVL.

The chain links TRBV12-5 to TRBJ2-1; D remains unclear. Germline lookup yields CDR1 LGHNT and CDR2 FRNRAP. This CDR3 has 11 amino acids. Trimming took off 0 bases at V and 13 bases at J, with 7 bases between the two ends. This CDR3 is CASGLVNQQFF. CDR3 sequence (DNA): TGTGCTAGTGGTTTGGTAAACCAACAGTTCTTC.

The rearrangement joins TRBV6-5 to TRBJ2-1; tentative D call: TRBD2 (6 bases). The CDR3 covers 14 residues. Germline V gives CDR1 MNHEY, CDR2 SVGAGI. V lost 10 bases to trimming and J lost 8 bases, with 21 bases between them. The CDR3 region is CATKVGGWAYEQFF. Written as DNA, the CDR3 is TGTGCCACCAAAGTAGGAGGGTGGGCGTATGAGCAGTTCTTC.

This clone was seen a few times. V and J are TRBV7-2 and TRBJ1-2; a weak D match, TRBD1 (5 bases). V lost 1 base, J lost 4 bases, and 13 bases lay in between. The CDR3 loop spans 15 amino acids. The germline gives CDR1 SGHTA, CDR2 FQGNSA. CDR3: CASSLDWRTLYGYTF. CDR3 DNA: TGTGCCAGCAGCTTAGATTGGCGGACACTCTATGGCTACACCTTC.

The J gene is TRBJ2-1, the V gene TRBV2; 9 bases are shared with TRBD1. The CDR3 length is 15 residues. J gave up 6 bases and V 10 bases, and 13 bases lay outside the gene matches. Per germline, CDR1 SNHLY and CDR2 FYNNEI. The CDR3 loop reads CANAWDRVAGNEQFF. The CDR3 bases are TGTGCCAATGCATGGGACAGGGTCGCGGGCAATGAGCAGTTCTTC.

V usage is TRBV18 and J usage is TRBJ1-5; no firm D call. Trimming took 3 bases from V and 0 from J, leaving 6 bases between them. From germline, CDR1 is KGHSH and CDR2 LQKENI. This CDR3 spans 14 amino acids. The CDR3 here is CASSPTDSNQPQHF. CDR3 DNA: TGTGCCAGCTCACCCACGGATAGCAATCAGCCCCAGCATTTT.

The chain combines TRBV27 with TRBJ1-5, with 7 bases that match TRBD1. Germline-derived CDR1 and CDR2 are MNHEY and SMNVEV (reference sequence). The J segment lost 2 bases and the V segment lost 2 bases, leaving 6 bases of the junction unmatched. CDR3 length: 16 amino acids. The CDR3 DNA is TGTGCCAGCAGTTTAGGAAAGGGGGCGGGCAATCAGCCCCAGCATTTT. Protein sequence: CASSLGKGAGNQPQHF.

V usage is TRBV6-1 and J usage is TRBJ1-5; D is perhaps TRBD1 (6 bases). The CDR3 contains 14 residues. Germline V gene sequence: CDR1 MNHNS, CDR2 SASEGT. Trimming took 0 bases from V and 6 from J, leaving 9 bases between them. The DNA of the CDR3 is TGTGCCAGCAGTGAAGCAGGGGGGGGTCAGCCCCAGCATTTT. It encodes CASSEAGGGQPQHF.

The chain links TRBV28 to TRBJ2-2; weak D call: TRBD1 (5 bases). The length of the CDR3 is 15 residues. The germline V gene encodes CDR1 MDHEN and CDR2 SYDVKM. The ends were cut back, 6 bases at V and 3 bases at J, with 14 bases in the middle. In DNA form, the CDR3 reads TGTGCCAGCAGAAGTCAGGGTATCGACACCGGGGAGCTGTTTTTT. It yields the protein CASRSQGIDTGELFF.

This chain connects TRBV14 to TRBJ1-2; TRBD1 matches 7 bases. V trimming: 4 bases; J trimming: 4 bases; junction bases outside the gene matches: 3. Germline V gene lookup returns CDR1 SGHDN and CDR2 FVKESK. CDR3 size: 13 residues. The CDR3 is CASSRQGVYGYTF. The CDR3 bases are TGTGCCAGCAGCCGACAGGGCGTCTATGGCTACACCTTC.